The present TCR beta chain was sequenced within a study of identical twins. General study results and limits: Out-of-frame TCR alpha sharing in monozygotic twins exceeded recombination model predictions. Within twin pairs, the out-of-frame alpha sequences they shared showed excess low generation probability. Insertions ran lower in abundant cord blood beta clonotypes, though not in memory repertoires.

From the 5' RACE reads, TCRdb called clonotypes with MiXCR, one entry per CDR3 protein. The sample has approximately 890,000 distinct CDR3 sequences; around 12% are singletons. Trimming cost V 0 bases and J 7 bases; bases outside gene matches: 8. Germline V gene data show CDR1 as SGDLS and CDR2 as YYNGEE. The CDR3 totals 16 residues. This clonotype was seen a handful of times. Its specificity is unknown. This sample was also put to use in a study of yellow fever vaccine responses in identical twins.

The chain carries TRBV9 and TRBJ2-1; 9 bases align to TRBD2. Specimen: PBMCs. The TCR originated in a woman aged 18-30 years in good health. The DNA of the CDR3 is TGTGCCAGCAGCGTAGAGTCCCTAGCGGGATGGAATGAGCAGTTCTTC. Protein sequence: CASSVESLAGWNEQFF.